This T cell receptor (beta chain) was recovered during a study of T cells in Graves' hyperthyroidism and ophthalmopathy. CDR3 size: 12 residues. The ends lost 8 bases at V and 4 bases at J; junction bases unmatched: 1. From germline, CDR1 is SGHTA and CDR2 FQGNSA. TCR beta CDR3 regions were amplified from RNA transcripts. The HTBI primer set drove a first-round RT-PCR of the TCR CDR3. TCRdb reprocessed the multiplex PCR reads with MiXCR, giving one entry per CDR3 protein. The sample includes approximately 630,000 distinct CDR3 sequences, roughly 16% of them seen just once. This receptor was obtained from a woman between 25 and 40 years old with Graves' hyperthyroidism. The specimen was blood. This rearrangement joins TRBV7-2 to TRBJ2-2; 7 nucleotides match TRBD2. CDR3 loop: CASGRATGELFF. The CDR3 DNA follows: TGTGCCAGCGGGAGGGCCACCGGGGAGCTGTTTTTT.